A selection of T cell receptor beta chains follows, all from one sample in a study of cytomegalovirus exposure and HLA in healthy donors. Some clones are missing from TCRdb's copy, which holds only in-frame ones; the method was immunoSEQ multiplex PCR. Among 160,000 or so clones listed, 82% were seen once. Specimen: PBMCs. These receptors were taken from a woman between 45 and 65 years old in good health and CMV-seropositive. CDR3s include the opening cysteine and the closing phenylalanine or tryptophan. Fields, in order: clone size, V gene, J gene, D gene, CDR3 protein, CDR3 DNA. The D gene is left open where the match is weak. For some rows the clone size is stated as once, few or many, or as a class when expanded; others skip it.

>NA|TRBV21-1|TRBJ1-5|NA
CASSKALRYRYSNQPQHF
TGTGCCAGCAGCAAAGCCCTGCGTTACAGGTATAGCAATCAGCCCCAGCATTTT
>NA|TRBV7-9|TRBJ2-3|TRBD2
CASSLASGGADTQYF
TGTGCCAGCAGCTTAGCTAGCGGGGGAGCAGATACGCAGTATTTT
>NA|TRBV7-9|TRBJ1-2|NA
CASSLAQTTRGGYTF
TGTGCCAGCAGCTTAGCACAGACTACTCGGGGAGGCTACACCTTC
>NA|TRBV6-1|TRBJ2-3|TRBD2
CASITSGGLTDTQYF
TGTGCCAGCATTACCAGCGGGGGACTCACAGATACGCAGTATTTT
>NA|TRBV7-2|TRBJ1-1|TRBD1
CASSWTGHNTEAFF
TGTGCCAGCAGCTGGACAGGCCACAACACTGAAGCTTTCTTT
>once|TRBV14|TRBJ2-7|NA
CASSQRASGYEQYF
TGTGCCAGCAGCCAACGAGCTTCAGGCTACGAGCAGTACTTC
>NA|TRBV11-2|TRBJ1-3|NA
CASSLSLSSGNTIYF
TGTGCCAGCAGCTTATCCCTGAGCTCTGGAAACACCATATATTTT
>NA|TRBV7-2|TRBJ2-7|TRBD2
CASTYLAGYEQYF
TGTGCCAGCACCTACCTAGCGGGGTACGAGCAGTACTTC
>NA|TRBV4-1|TRBJ1-1|NA
CASSHRAGLMNTEAFF
TGCGCCAGCAGCCATAGGGCAGGACTAATGAACACTGAAGCTTTCTTT
>NA|TRBV5-1|TRBJ1-1|TRBD1
CASSQTGVDTEAFF
TGCGCCAGCAGCCAGACAGGGGTTGACACTGAAGCTTTCTTT
>NA|TRBV28|TRBJ1-3|TRBD1
CASRTGKNTIYF
TGTGCCAGCAGGACAGGGAAAAACACCATATATTTT
>NA|TRBV7-2|TRBJ1-2|NA
CASSLWGVDGYTF
TGTGCCAGCAGCTTATGGGGGGTCGATGGCTACACCTTC
>NA|TRBV6-1|TRBJ2-4|TRBD1
CASSEAPAGQGVSIQYF
TGTGCCAGCAGTGAAGCTCCCGCGGGACAGGGTGTTTCCATTCAGTACTTC
>NA|TRBV2|TRBJ1-4|TRBD1
CASTMGQGGEKLFF
TGTGCCAGCACCATGGGACAGGGCGGTGAAAAACTGTTTTTT
>NA|TRBV19|TRBJ2-7|TRBD1
CASSKGQGTYEQYF
TGTGCCAGTAGTAAGGGACAGGGGACCTACGAGCAGTACTTC
>once|TRBV19|TRBJ2-7|NA
CASSIGKGGSEQYF
TGTGCCAGTAGTATTGGAAAAGGGGGATCCGAGCAGTACTTC
>NA|TRBV29-1|TRBJ2-2|TRBD1
CSVVQGADTGELFF
TGCAGCGTTGTACAGGGGGCGGACACCGGGGAGCTGTTTTTT
>NA|TRBV30|TRBJ1-1|NA
CAWSVKGGNTEAFF
TGTGCCTGGAGTGTAAAGGGAGGGAACACTGAAGCTTTCTTT
>NA|TRBV5-1|TRBJ2-7|TRBD1
CATRETPGQGYEQYF
TGCGCCACCCGTGAGACTCCGGGACAGGGGTACGAGCAGTACTTC
>NA|TRBV9|TRBJ2-3|NA
CASSPRRGITDTQYF
TGTGCCAGCAGCCCCCGCAGGGGAATCACAGATACGCAGTATTTT
>NA|TRBV11-2|TRBJ2-1|TRBD1
CASSLDPGQGPYNEQFF
TGTGCCAGCAGCTTAGACCCCGGACAGGGTCCTTACAATGAGCAGTTCTTC
>NA|TRBV21-1|TRBJ2-2|NA
CASSKLGDRVNTGELFF
TGTGCCAGCAGCAAATTGGGGGACAGGGTAAACACCGGGGAGCTGTTTTTT
>NA|TRBV6-5|TRBJ2-7|TRBD1
CAASTRDRAYEQYF
TGTGCCGCCTCAACTCGGGACAGGGCCTACGAGCAGTACTTC
>NA|TRBV7-2|TRBJ1-5|TRBD1
CASSSGQGNQPQHF
TGTGCCAGCAGCTCGGGACAGGGGAATCAGCCCCAGCATTTT
>NA|TRBV21-1|TRBJ1-2|NA
CASFRRGQKAYGYTF
TGTGCCAGCTTCAGGCGGGGACAGAAGGCCTATGGCTACACCTTC
>NA|TRBV15|TRBJ2-1|TRBD2
CATSIRLAMNEQFF
TGTGCCACCAGCATACGACTAGCGATGAATGAGCAGTTCTTC
>NA|TRBV13|TRBJ2-7|NA
CASSSGGGEQYF
TGTGCCAGCAGCTCAGGGGGGGGCGAGCAGTACTTC
>NA|TRBV6-4|TRBJ2-3|NA
CASSPGGGVDTQYF
TGTGCCAGCAGCCCCGGTGGTGGAGTAGATACGCAGTATTTT
>NA|TRBV6-5|TRBJ1-1|NA
CASSSTGRTEAFF
TGTGCCAGCAGTTCCACGGGGAGGACTGAAGCTTTCTTT
>NA|TRBV27|TRBJ1-2|TRBD1
CASSLSGQANYGYTF
TGTGCCAGCAGTTTAAGTGGACAGGCTAACTATGGCTACACCTTC
>NA|TRBV7-8|TRBJ1-5|NA
CASSLALQTSNQPQHF
TGTGCCAGCAGCTTAGCGCTACAGACTAGCAATCAGCCCCAGCATTTT
>NA|TRBV20-1|TRBJ1-2|NA
CSTGPKSYTF
TGCAGTACAGGGCCCAAGAGCTACACCTTC
>NA|TRBV19|TRBJ2-3|TRBD1
CASSRQGAQYF
TGTGCCAGTAGCCGACAGGGCGCGCAGTATTTT
>NA|TRBV9|TRBJ2-3|NA
CASSVVGDTQYF
TGTGCCAGCAGCGTAGTCGGGGATACGCAGTATTTT
>NA|TRBV9|TRBJ1-5|NA
CASSDTGLDQPQHF
TGTGCCAGCAGCGATACAGGGTTAGATCAGCCCCAGCATTTT
>NA|TRBV7-9|TRBJ2-1|TRBD1
CASSSQGAYNEQFF
TGTGCCAGCAGCTCACAGGGGGCTTACAATGAGCAGTTCTTC
>once|TRBV19|TRBJ1-4|TRBD1
CASSILTGIREKLFF
TGTGCCAGTAGTATATTGACAGGGATTCGCGAAAAACTGTTTTTT
>NA|TRBV6-6|TRBJ2-5|NA
CASSYGGGRETQYF
TGTGCCAGCAGTTATGGGGGGGGGCGAGAGACCCAGTACTTC
>NA|TRBV29-1|TRBJ1-2|TRBD1
CSVEDRGSSPYGYTF
TGCAGCGTTGAGGACAGGGGATCCTCTCCATATGGCTACACCTTC
>NA|TRBV6-5|TRBJ1-3|TRBD1
CASSFTGVSGNTIYF
TGTGCCAGCAGTTTCACAGGGGTTTCTGGAAACACCATATATTTT
>NA|TRBV19|TRBJ2-3|TRBD2
CASSGRIAGGSDTQYF
TGTGCCAGTAGTGGACGAATAGCGGGGGGGTCGGATACGCAGTATTTT
>NA|TRBV7-2|TRBJ1-2|TRBD1
CASSRRPGQEYYGYTF
TGTGCCAGCAGCCGAAGGCCGGGACAGGAATACTATGGCTACACCTTC
>NA|TRBV5-1|TRBJ2-6|TRBD1
CASSAGTGPHSGANVLTF
TGCGCCAGCAGCGCCGGGACAGGCCCTCACTCTGGGGCCAACGTCCTGACTTTC
>NA|TRBV4-2|TRBJ1-2|NA
CASSQDQEGHSNTF
TGTGCCAGCAGCCAAGATCAGGAGGGTCACTCGAACACCTTC
>NA|TRBV5-6|TRBJ2-7|TRBD1
CASSFGTGVNGDEQYF
TGTGCCAGCAGTTTCGGGACAGGGGTTAATGGGGACGAGCAGTACTTC
>NA|TRBV7-7|TRBJ2-2|NA
CASSLGYSPSLNTGELFF
TGTGCCAGCAGCTTAGGGTACAGCCCTTCGCTGAACACCGGGGAGCTGTTTTTT
>once|TRBV30|TRBJ2-5|TRBD2
CAWSVDMGRVETQYF
TGTGCCTGGAGTGTAGATATGGGGAGGGTTGAGACCCAGTACTTC
>NA|TRBV30|TRBJ2-2|NA
CAWSVGGQAGELFF
TGTGCCTGGAGTGTCGGGGGGCAGGCCGGGGAGCTGTTTTTT
>NA|TRBV5-1|TRBJ2-2|TRBD1
CASQGQGATGELFF
TGCGCCAGCCAGGGACAGGGCGCCACCGGGGAGCTGTTTTTT
>NA|TRBV11-2|TRBJ1-1|NA
CASSLTANTEAFF
TGTGCCAGCAGCCTGACAGCGAACACTGAAGCTTTCTTT
>NA|TRBV6-1|TRBJ2-7|NA
CASSERQVLEQYF
TGTGCCAGCAGTGAACGGCAGGTCCTCGAGCAGTACTTC
>NA|TRBV18|TRBJ2-6|TRBD2
CASSPLGLAGGGVKTNVLTF
TGTGCCAGCTCACCCCTGGGACTAGCGGGGGGCGGAGTGAAAACCAACGTCCTGACTTTC
>few|TRBV11-1|TRBJ2-2|TRBD1
CASSKGPTGLTGELFF
TGTGCCAGCAGCAAAGGACCGACAGGGCTCACCGGGGAGCTGTTTTTT
>NA|TRBV19|TRBJ1-1|NA
CASSIGGVKNTEAFF
TGTGCCAGTAGTATAGGCGGGGTGAAGAACACTGAAGCTTTCTTT
>NA|TRBV21-1|TRBJ2-6|NA
CASNWGPSGANVLTF
TGTGCCAGCAACTGGGGCCCCTCTGGGGCCAACGTCCTGACTTTC
>NA|TRBV18|TRBJ1-6|TRBD1
CASSPDRGNSPLHF
TGTGCCAGCTCGCCCGACAGGGGGAATTCACCCCTCCACTTT